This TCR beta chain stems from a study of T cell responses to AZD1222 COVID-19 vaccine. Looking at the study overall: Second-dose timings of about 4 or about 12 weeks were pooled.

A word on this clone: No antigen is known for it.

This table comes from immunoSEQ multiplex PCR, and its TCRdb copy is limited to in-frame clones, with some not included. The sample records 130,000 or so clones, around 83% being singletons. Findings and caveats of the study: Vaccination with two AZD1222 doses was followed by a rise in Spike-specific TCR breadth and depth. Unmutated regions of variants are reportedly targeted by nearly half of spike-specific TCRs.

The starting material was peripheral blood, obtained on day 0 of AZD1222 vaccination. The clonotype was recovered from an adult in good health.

For the CDR3, the DNA is TGTGCCAGTAGTATTCCCCCGGGGAGGGGGAATGAGCAGTTCTTC. This sequence encodes CASSIPPGRGNEQFF. The J gene is TRBJ2-1, the V gene TRBV19; a possible D gene is TRBD2 (7 bases). The CDR3 has 15 residues. V was trimmed by 3 bases and J by 7 bases, leaving 16 bases between them. Germline CDR1 reads LNHDA; CDR2 reads SQIVND (reference sequence).